The T cell receptor (beta chain) under discussion was sequenced for a study of blood T cells in healthy people across ages. A second PCR, run for about 6 to 12 cycles, used a sample-barcoded 5' primer plus a J-beta primer mix. TCRdb independently ran MiXCR on the 5' RACE reads; one entry per CDR3 protein. The sample yields some 1,000,000 distinct CDR3 sequences, about 25% seen once. Points on this clonotype: Its antigen is as yet unknown.

The CDR3 contains 13 residues. With 3 bases removed from V and 4 bases from J, the gap between germline ends came to 6 bases. Germline V gene data show CDR1 as LGHNT and CDR2 as FRNRAP. Total RNA extracted from each sample amounted to at least 6 micrograms. Overall study findings and caveats: Naive T cell percentage by flow cytometry tracked strongly with beta diversity.

This same sample was also taken into another study, of T cells of mothers and their children. This second study notes: Sample barcodes and 2-4 random nucleotides were added by the M1S primer of the second PCR.

The TCR originated in a girl aged 2-10 years in good health. J is TRBJ1-4 and V is TRBV12-5; TRBD1 might be the D (5 bases). The material sequenced was blood. In DNA form, the CDR3 reads TGTGCTAGTGGTTTCCAGGGTAATGAAAAACTGTTTTTT. It yields the protein CASGFQGNEKLFF.